The 32 T cell receptor beta chains reported below all come from one sample, sequenced in a study of PD-1 blockade in classical Hodgkin lymphoma. The time point here: newly diagnosed, previously untreated cHL patient sample. Assay used: immunoSEQ multiplex PCR; TCRdb lists only in-frame clones, some missing. The repertoire has about 30,000 clones, around 94% of them found once; the top ten carry about 2.3%. The sample consisted of peripheral blood mononuclear cells (PBMCs). The receptor source for this set is a human donor with classical Hodgkin lymphoma.

The V call is TRBV5-6, the J call TRBJ1-2, with 10 bases identical to TRBD1. The V gene end was trimmed by 3 bases and the J gene end by 3 bases; junction bases not matched to a gene: 8. The CDR3 has 16 amino acids. Germline CDR1 SGHDT, CDR2 YYEEEE. CDR3 DNA sequence: TGTGCCAGCAGCTCGCTCGGGGACAGGGGCGACTATGGCTACACCTTC. Protein sequence: CASSSLGDRGDYGYTF.

This chain connects TRBV7-2 to TRBJ2-7; 10 bases fit TRBD2. Germline CDR1 SGHTA, CDR2 FQGNSA. The length of the CDR3 is 15 residues. After removal of 1 base from V and 2 bases from J, the junction contained 2 bases not matched to a gene. CDR3 sequence reads: CASSLVTSGAYEQYF. DNA of the CDR3: TGTGCCAGCAGCTTAGTAACTAGCGGGGCCTACGAGCAGTACTTC.

This clone is a singleton in its sample. This chain joins TRBV5-6 and TRBJ1-2; 7 bases match TRBD1. The V gene end was trimmed by 5 bases and the J gene end by 8 bases; junction bases not matched to a gene: 12. The CDR3 is made up of 14 amino acids. CDR1 is SGHDT and CDR2 is YYEEEE in the germline V gene. The CDR3 DNA is TGTGCCAGCAGTTACGACAGGGCCTGGGGCGGCTACACCTTC. It is translated as CASSYDRAWGGYTF.

The rearrangement joins TRBV9 to TRBJ1-2; D remains unclear. Germline CDR1 SGDLS, CDR2 YYNGEE. V dropped 4 bases and J dropped 3 bases, with 13 bases sitting between them. This CDR3 comprises 14 residues. In DNA form, the CDR3 reads TGTGCCAGCAGCCCCAATAGAGGGCACTATGGCTACACCTTC. This sequence encodes CASSPNRGHYGYTF.

This chain joins TRBV11-2 and TRBJ1-1; 7 bases are shared with TRBD1. J lost 1 base, V lost 5 bases, and 10 bases had no gene match. Per germline, CDR1 SGHAT and CDR2 FQNNGV. CDR3 length equals 16 residues. The CDR3 region has the DNA TGTGCCAGCAGCACCGCATTCGGGACAGAGAACACTGAAGCTTTCTTT. It translates to CASSTAFGTENTEAFF.

The chain uses TRBV28 and TRBJ2-1; 8 bases agree with TRBD2. From germline, CDR1 is MDHEN and CDR2 SYDVKM. The CDR3 length is 15 residues. The junction had 7 bases not matched to a gene; V was cut back by 7 bases and J by 2 bases. CDR3 coding DNA: TGTGCCAGCACATATAGCGGGGTAGCCTACAATGAGCAGTTCTTC. Amino acids: CASTYSGVAYNEQFF.

The CDR3: CASSQGGQGAGTEAFF. The CDR3 nucleotides are TGCGCCAGCAGCCAAGGGGGACAGGGGGCGGGCACTGAAGCTTTCTTT. The chain is built from TRBV4-1 and TRBJ1-1, with 12 nucleotides matching TRBD1. Germline-derived CDR1 and CDR2 are MGHRA and YSYEKL. V shed 1 base, J shed 4 bases, and the junction held 4 bases outside the gene matches. The CDR3 is made up of 16 amino acids.

The V gene is TRBV6-1, the J gene TRBJ2-2, with no clear D. The V gene's germline CDR1 is MNHNS and CDR2 SASEGT. Trimming took off 2 bases at V and 2 bases at J, with 18 bases between the two ends. This CDR3 has 18 amino acids. The CDR3 coding sequence is TGTGCCAGCAGTGAAACCTTGCGGACCACATATAACACCGGGGAGCTGTTTTTT. Translation gives CASSETLRTTYNTGELFF.

The chain employs TRBV28 and TRBJ2-5; weak D call: TRBD2 (6 bases). There are 15 residues in the CDR3. V shed 3 bases and J shed 0 bases, with 11 bases lying between them. The germline CDR1 and CDR2 sequences are MDHEN and SYDVKM. CDR3 in amino acids: CASSFRPSDQETQYF. The CDR3 bases are TGTGCCAGCAGTTTCCGTCCTAGCGACCAAGAGACCCAGTACTTC.

The chain recombines TRBV13 with TRBJ1-2; possibly TRBD1 for D (5 bases). Trimming stripped 1 base from V and 5 bases from J, with 11 bases between. The CDR3 has 14 amino acids. CDR1 and CDR2 from the germline V gene are PRHDT and FYEKMQ (reference sequence). CDR3 nucleotide sequence: TGTGCCAGCAGCTTAGCAGGGACGGTGTATGGCTACACCTTC. Translating it yields CASSLAGTVYGYTF.

The chain links TRBV5-6 to TRBJ1-2; D unclear. The V gene lost 0 bases and the J gene lost 0 bases, with 12 bases spanning the gap. The germline CDR1 and CDR2 sequences are SGHDT and YYEEEE. The CDR3 spans 16 residues. In nucleotides, the CDR3 is TGTGCCAGCAGCTTGGATTTAAGCCGAACTAACTATGGCTACACCTTC. It translates to CASSLDLSRTNYGYTF.

The chain recombines TRBV4-2 with TRBJ1-1; 7 bases align to TRBD1. Trimming cost V 4 bases and J 3 bases; bases outside gene matches: 8. The germline V gene encodes CDR1 LGHNA and CDR2 YNFKEQ. The CDR3 length is 15 residues. The CDR3 nucleotides read TGTGCCAGCAGCCGCGGGACAGCCCTGGACACTGAAGCTTTCTTT. Protein sequence: CASSRGTALDTEAFF.

The chain links TRBV15 to TRBJ2-3; D may be TRBD1 or TRBD2 (5 bases each). V was trimmed by 0 bases and J by 4 bases, leaving 14 bases between them. Germline CDR1 LNHNV, CDR2 YYDKDF (reference sequence). This CDR3 spans 16 amino acids. Here the CDR3 reads CATSRELSGGPDTQYF. DNA for the CDR3: TGTGCCACCAGCAGAGAGTTATCTGGGGGTCCAGATACGCAGTATTTT.

This rearrangement joins TRBV30 to TRBJ2-5; TRBD1 matches at 8 bases. The DNA end lines up better with TRBJ2-7; the J call may be wrong. Germline V CDR1 and CDR2: GTSNPN, SVGIG (reference sequence). The CDR3 is 18 amino acids. The CDR3: CAWSAGQGGSGELYEQYF. The CDR3 bases are TGTGCCTGGAGTGCCGGACAGGGTGGGTCGGGAGAACTTTACGAGCAGTACTTC.

The J gene is TRBJ2-2, the V gene TRBV4-1, with a tentative D call TRBD1 (5 bases). Trimming cost V 5 bases and J 7 bases, with 14 bases left between them. Looked up from germline, CDR1 is MGHRA and CDR2 is YSYEKL. The CDR3 runs 14 residues. CDR3 nucleotides: TGCGCCAGCAGCGCTCAGGGTGGGGTCGGGGAGCTGTTTTTT. Protein sequence: CASSAQGGVGELFF.

This clone was counted only a few times. V and J are TRBV6-6 and TRBJ2-7; 7 bases fit TRBD1. The CDR3 is 13 amino acids. Germline V gene lookup returns CDR1 MNHNY and CDR2 SVGAGI (reference sequence). After removal of 6 bases from V and 6 bases from J, the junction contained 8 bases not matched to a gene. CDR3 protein: CASSYQQGTEQYF. The CDR3 nucleotides read TGTGCCAGCAGCTACCAACAGGGGACCGAGCAGTACTTC.

The chain carries TRBV7-9 and TRBJ1-2, with a weak D call TRBD1 (6 bases). Germline V gene sequence: CDR1 SEHNR, CDR2 FQNEAQ (reference sequence). This CDR3 has 15 residues. V was trimmed by 5 bases and J by 4 bases, leaving 17 bases between them. Written as DNA, the CDR3 is TGTGCCAGCAGCCCCACGGGACAATCGGCCTATGGCTACACCTTC. Translated: CASSPTGQSAYGYTF.

The chain employs TRBV4-2 and TRBJ1-1; D may be TRBD1 (6 bases). The CDR3 sequence is 16 residues long. V was shortened by 4 bases and J by 1 base, with 16 bases between the two germline ends. Germline V CDR1 and CDR2: LGHNA, YNFKEQ. The CDR3 DNA sequence: TGTGCCAGCAGCCCCCGCTCAGGGGCGTCGAACACTGAAGCTTTCTTT. This codes for CASSPRSGASNTEAFF.

V usage is TRBV9 and J usage is TRBJ2-3; D is undetermined. CDR3 length: 16 amino acids. Germline assignment: CDR1 SGDLS and CDR2 YYNGEE. The V and J ends lost 3 bases and 0 bases respectively, with 14 bases between them. The CDR3 is CASSDSMQTSTDTQYF. The CDR3 bases are TGTGCCAGCAGCGACTCCATGCAGACTAGCACAGATACGCAGTATTTT.

The sample holds a few counts of this clone. CDR3 DNA: TGTGCCAGCAGTTTACAGGTTGGCAATCAGCCCCAGCATTTT. It encodes CASSLQVGNQPQHF. The rearrangement links TRBV27 to TRBJ1-5; D not certain. V lost 2 bases to trimming and J lost 2 bases, with 7 bases between them. CDR3 length equals 14 residues. Per germline, CDR1 MNHEY and CDR2 SMNVEV (reference sequence).

The V and J genes are TRBV5-1 and TRBJ1-2; no firm D call. The CDR3 has 13 residues. Trimming cost V 4 bases and J 8 bases, with 15 bases left between them. CDR1 is SGHRS, CDR2 YFSETQ, per germline. The CDR3 spells CASSAGPPSGYTF. The CDR3 DNA is TGCGCCAGCAGCGCCGGACCCCCAAGCGGCTACACCTTC.

The CDR3 loop reads CASSEIRTNSPLHF. CDR3 bases: TGTGCCAGCAGTGAAATACGGACGAATTCACCCCTCCACTTT. The chain recombines TRBV6-1 with TRBJ1-6; D unclear. This CDR3 comprises 14 residues. Germline V gene data show CDR1 as MNHNS and CDR2 as SASEGT. Trimming took 2 bases from V and 7 from J, leaving 9 bases between them.

The V gene is TRBV6-5, the J gene TRBJ2-3; the D gene is possibly TRBD1 (8 bases). V was pared by 3 bases and J by 4 bases, with 17 bases between. Germline values: CDR1 MNHEY, CDR2 SVGAGI. The CDR3 covers 16 residues. CDR3 DNA: TGTGCCAGCAGTTATGGACAGGGAGGGAGCGCAGATACGCAGTATTTT. This gives the protein CASSYGQGGSADTQYF.

The chain carries TRBV5-5 and TRBJ2-5, with a possible D match to TRBD1 (5 bases). The CDR3 totals 14 residues. The germline V and J ends were trimmed by 0 bases and 2 bases, with 8 bases remaining between them. Germline V CDR1 and CDR2: SGHKS, YYEKEE (reference sequence). The CDR3 coding sequence is TGTGCCAGCAGCTTGGCAGGGCGGCAAGAGACCCAGTACTTC. It codes for CASSLAGRQETQYF. The full variable domain, rest sourced from reference TRBV5-5 and TRBJ2-5, is DAGVTQSPTHLIKTRGQQVTLRCSPISGHKSVSWYQQVLGQGPQFIFQYYEKEERGRGNFPDRFSARQFPNYSSELNVNALLLGDSALYLCASSLAGRQETQYFGPGTRLLVL.

This clone was recorded only once. The V and J genes are TRBV7-2 and TRBJ2-3, with 11 positions matching TRBD2. The CDR3 sequence is 14 residues long. With 1 base clipped from V and 13 bases from J, the junction kept 7 bases outside the gene matches. Germline assignment: CDR1 SGHTA and CDR2 FQGNSA. Here the CDR3 reads CASSLERLAGLKYF. DNA of the CDR3: TGTGCCAGCAGCTTAGAACGACTAGCGGGACTAAAGTATTTT.

In regard to this clone: Different DNA sequences within this sample yield the same CDR3. The rearrangement uses TRBV11-2 and TRBJ2-3; D remains ambiguous. V dropped 1 base and J dropped 5 bases, with 4 bases sitting between them. Germline V gene sequence: CDR1 SGHAT, CDR2 FQNNGV. This CDR3 region has 12 residues. The CDR3 sequence: CASSLVGDTQYF. The CDR3 nucleotides are TGTGCCAGCAGCTTAGTCGGAGATACGCAGTATTTT.

The rearrangement joins TRBV4-1 to TRBJ1-2; no clear D gene. The CDR3 has 14 residues. Deletions cut 4 bases from V and 0 bases from J, with 9 bases between. Germline V lookup: CDR1 MGHRA, CDR2 YSYEKL. The CDR3 loop reads CASSRFWPNYGYTF. In DNA, the CDR3 is TGCGCCAGCAGCCGCTTTTGGCCTAACTATGGCTACACCTTC.

The table lists this clone with a few counts. The chain employs TRBV4-2 and TRBJ1-1; TRBD1 might be the D (5 bases). The germline V and J ends were trimmed by 0 bases and 4 bases, with 12 bases remaining between them. CDR1 and CDR2 (germline): LGHNA, YNFKEQ. This CDR3 contains 15 residues. The CDR3 sequence is CASSQEGLGGTEAFF. CDR3 bases: TGTGCCAGCAGCCAAGAAGGTTTGGGGGGCACTGAAGCTTTCTTT.

This sequence joins TRBV7-9 and TRBJ1-2, with D possibly TRBD1 on 5 matching bases. Germline-derived CDR1 and CDR2 are SEHNR and FQNEAQ (reference sequence). CDR3 length: 14 residues. V shed 4 bases and J shed 4 bases, with 13 bases lying between them. Written as DNA, the CDR3 is TGTGCCAGCAGCTCGGGGGAAAACTTCTATGGCTACACCTTC. Translated, it gives CASSSGENFYGYTF. Combining the CDR3 with reference TRBV7-9 and TRBJ1-2 gives the whole variable domain DTGVSQNPRHKITKRGQNVTFRCDPISEHNRLYWYRQTLGQGPEFLTYFQNEAQLEKSRLLSDRFSAERPKGSFSTLEIQRTEQGDSAMYLCASSSGENFYGYTFGSGTRLTVV.

V and J are TRBV5-1 and TRBJ1-2; 7 nucleotides align to TRBD1. The CDR3 covers 16 residues. Germline assignment: CDR1 SGHRS and CDR2 YFSETQ. Unmatched junction bases numbered 10, after V lost 3 bases and J lost 2 bases. The CDR3 nucleotides read TGCGCCAGCAGCTCCCTCCGGGGAGGGGGCAACTATGGCTACACCTTC. Its protein is CASSSLRGGGNYGYTF.

This sequence joins TRBV5-4 and TRBJ2-1; TRBD1 is a possible D gene (6 bases). The germline CDR1 and CDR2 sequences are SGHNT and YYREEE (reference sequence). This CDR3 region has 17 residues. Trimming shortened V by 6 bases and J by 1 base, and 20 bases separated the two germline ends. The CDR3: CASTQEPGRGSYNEQFF. The DNA of the CDR3 is TGTGCCAGCACCCAGGAACCCGGCAGGGGATCCTACAATGAGCAGTTCTTC.

V and J are TRBV4-1 and TRBJ2-3, with 10 bases that match TRBD1. Germline V gives CDR1 MGHRA, CDR2 YSYEKL. The ends lost 2 bases at V and 6 bases at J; junction bases unmatched: 5. This CDR3 has 15 amino acids. This CDR3 is CASSQSGTGVDTQYF. CDR3 coding DNA: TGCGCCAGCAGCCAATCCGGGACAGGGGTGGATACGCAGTATTTT.